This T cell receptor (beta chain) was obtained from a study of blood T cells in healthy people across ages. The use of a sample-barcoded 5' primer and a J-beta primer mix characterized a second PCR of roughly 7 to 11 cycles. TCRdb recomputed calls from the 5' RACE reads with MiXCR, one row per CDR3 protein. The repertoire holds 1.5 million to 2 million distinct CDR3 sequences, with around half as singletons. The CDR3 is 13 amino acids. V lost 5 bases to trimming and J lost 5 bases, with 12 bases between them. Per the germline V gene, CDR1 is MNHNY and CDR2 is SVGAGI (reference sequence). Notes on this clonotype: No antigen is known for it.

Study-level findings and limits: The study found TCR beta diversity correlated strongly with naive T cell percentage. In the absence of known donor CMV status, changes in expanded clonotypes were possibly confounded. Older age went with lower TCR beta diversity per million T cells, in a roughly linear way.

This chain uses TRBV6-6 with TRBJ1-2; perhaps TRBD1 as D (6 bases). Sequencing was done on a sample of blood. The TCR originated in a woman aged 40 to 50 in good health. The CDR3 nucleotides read TGTGCCAGCAGTCCGGGACACAGATATGGCTACACCTTC. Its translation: CASSPGHRYGYTF.